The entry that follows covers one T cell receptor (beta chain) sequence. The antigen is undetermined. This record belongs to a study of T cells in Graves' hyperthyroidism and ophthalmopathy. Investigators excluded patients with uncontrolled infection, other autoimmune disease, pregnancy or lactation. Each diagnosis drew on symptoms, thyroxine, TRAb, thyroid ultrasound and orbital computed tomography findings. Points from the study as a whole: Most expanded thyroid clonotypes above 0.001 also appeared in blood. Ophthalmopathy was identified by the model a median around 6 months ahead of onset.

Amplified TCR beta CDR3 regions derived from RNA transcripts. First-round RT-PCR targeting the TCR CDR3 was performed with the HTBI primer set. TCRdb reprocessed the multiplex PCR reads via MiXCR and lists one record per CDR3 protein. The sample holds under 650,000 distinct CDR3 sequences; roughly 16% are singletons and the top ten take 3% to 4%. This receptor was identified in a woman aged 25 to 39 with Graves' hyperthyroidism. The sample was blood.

The CDR3 region has the DNA TGCGCCAGCAGACAGGGAACGGGACTAAAAACTGGTACGCAGTATTTT. It encodes CASRQGTGLKTGTQYF. The chain carries TRBV4-1 and TRBJ2-3; D possibly corresponds to TRBD2 (7 bases). Germline CDR1 is MGHRA and CDR2 is YSYEKL. V was clipped by 6 bases and J by 8 bases, with 24 bases between them. CDR3 length: 16 amino acids.